Below, 10 T cell receptor beta chains from the same sample are listed, as sequenced in a study of response to subunit inactivated influenza vaccine. TCRdb re-analysed the RT-PCR reads in MiXCR, keeping a single row per CDR3 protein. Seen here are more than 550,000 distinct CDR3 sequences, 10% to 15% observed once, and the top ten hold roughly 10%. This material consisted of PBMCs from blood, taken on the day of vaccination. These receptors were taken from a man aged 50 to 60 who received an inactivated influenza vaccine.

This clonotype came up a few times. The chain joins TRBV12-3 or TRBV12-4 to TRBJ2-3; 9 bases line up with TRBD2. The trim removed 1 base at V and 5 bases at J, leaving 7 bases unmatched. The CDR3 is made up of 16 amino acids. This CDR3 is CASSLDGSGGVDTQYF. CDR3 DNA: TGTGCCAGCAGTTTAGACGGTAGCGGGGGTGTAGATACGCAGTATTTT.

This rearrangement joins TRBV6-1 to TRBJ1-1; TRBD1 matches 8 bases. Per germline, CDR1 MNHNS and CDR2 SASEGT. CDR3 size: 13 residues. The ends lost 0 bases at V and 10 bases at J; junction bases unmatched: 4. The DNA for the CDR3 is TGTGCCAGCAGTGAAGCAACAGGGGGGGGAGCTTTCTTT. Its protein product is CASSEATGGGAFF.

CDR3 residues: CASSLQNEKLFF. The CDR3 nucleotides read TGTGCCAGCAGCTTGCAGAATGAAAAACTGTTTTTT. The rearrangement links TRBV7-2 to TRBJ1-4; D is unclear. The V gene's germline CDR1 is SGHTA and CDR2 FQGNSA. The V end lost 3 bases, the J end lost 5 bases, and 4 bases lay between the germline ends. The CDR3 runs to 12 residues.

A few counts support this clonotype. The chain employs TRBV12-3 or TRBV12-4 and TRBJ2-1; 8 positions match TRBD2. This CDR3 spans 14 amino acids. V dropped 8 bases and J dropped 8; count of bases not matched to a gene: 11. Here the CDR3 DNA reads TGTGCCAGCTCCCACGGGGGGGCCGGGGATGAGCAGTTCTTC. This sequence encodes CASSHGGAGDEQFF.

The chain couples TRBV5-1 to TRBJ1-2, with D unresolved. Trimming removed 2 bases at V and 5 bases at J, with 7 bases between. This CDR3 spans 12 amino acids. Per the germline V gene, CDR1 is SGHRS and CDR2 is YFSETQ. In DNA form, the CDR3 reads TGCGCCAGCAGCTTCCGGGATTATGGCTACACCTTC. Translating gives CASSFRDYGYTF.

This clonotype has just a few counts. The chain couples TRBV19 to TRBJ2-1; 8 bases line up with TRBD2. V lost 7 bases and J lost 0; bases outside the gene matches: 8. The CDR3 consists of 16 residues. CDR1 is LNHDA, CDR2 SQIVND, per germline (reference sequence). For the CDR3, the DNA is TGTGCCAGTACGGCGGGGGGACCTAGCTCCTACAATGAGCAGTTCTTC. Protein product: CASTAGGPSSYNEQFF.

The table lists this clonotype with a few counts. The chain is built from TRBV6-2 or TRBV6-3 and TRBJ2-2, with 7 bases that match TRBD2. J gave up 6 bases and V 10 bases, and 14 bases lay outside the gene matches. This CDR3 spans 15 amino acids. Germline CDR1 MNHEY, CDR2 SVGEGT. The CDR3 DNA follows: TGTGCCACCCTGTCGGGTGGGGCGGGAGCCGGGGAGCTGTTTTTT. It codes for CATLSGGAGAGELFF.

The gene calls are TRBV12-3 or TRBV12-4 and TRBJ2-2, with 8 bases identical to TRBD2. This CDR3 is built from 14 residues. Trimming removed 5 bases from V and 9 bases from J; junction bases left unmatched: 8. CDR3: CASSRSSSGRELFF. CDR3 nucleotide sequence: TGTGCCAGCAGTAGATCATCTAGCGGGCGGGAGCTGTTTTTT.

In this sample, this clonotype turned up a few times. The chain is built from TRBV20-1 and TRBJ2-1, with 13 bases lining up with TRBD2. Germline CDR1 is DFQATT and CDR2 is SNEGSKA (reference sequence). This CDR3 is built from 18 residues. The V segment lost 4 bases and the J segment 0 bases; nucleotides outside the gene matches: 9. DNA of the CDR3: TGCAGTGCTAACCTATTGGGACTAGCGGGGAGCTCCTACAATGAGCAGTTCTTC. As protein: CSANLLGLAGSSYNEQFF.

The chain employs TRBV4-2 and TRBJ2-3; no firm D call. The CDR3 length is 15 residues. V shed 2 bases and J shed 4 bases, with 13 bases lying between them. Germline values: CDR1 LGHNA, CDR2 YNFKEQ. CDR3 sequence reads: CASSQFASVPDTQYF. CDR3 coding DNA: TGTGCCAGCAGCCAATTCGCGTCGGTTCCAGATACGCAGTATTTT.